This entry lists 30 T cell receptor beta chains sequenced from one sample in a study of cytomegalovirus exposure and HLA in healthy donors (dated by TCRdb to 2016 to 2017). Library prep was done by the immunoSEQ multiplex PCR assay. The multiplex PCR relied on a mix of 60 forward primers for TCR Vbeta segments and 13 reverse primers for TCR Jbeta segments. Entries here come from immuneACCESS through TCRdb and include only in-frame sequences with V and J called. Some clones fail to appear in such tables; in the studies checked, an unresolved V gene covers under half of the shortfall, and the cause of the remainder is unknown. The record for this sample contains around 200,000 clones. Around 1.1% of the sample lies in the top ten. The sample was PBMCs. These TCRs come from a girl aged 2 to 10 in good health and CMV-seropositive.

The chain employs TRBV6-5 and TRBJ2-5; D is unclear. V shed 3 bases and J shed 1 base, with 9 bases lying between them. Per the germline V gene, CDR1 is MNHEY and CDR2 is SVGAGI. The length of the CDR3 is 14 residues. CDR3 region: CASSYTESQETQYF. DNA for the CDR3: TGTGCCAGCAGTTATACAGAATCCCAAGAGACCCAGTACTTC.

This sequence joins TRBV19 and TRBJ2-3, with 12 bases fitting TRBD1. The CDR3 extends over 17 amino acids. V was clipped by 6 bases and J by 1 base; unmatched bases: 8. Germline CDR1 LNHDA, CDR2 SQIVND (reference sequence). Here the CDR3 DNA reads TGTGCCAGTAGGCTGGGACAGGGGGCGGGAGGCACAGATACGCAGTATTTT. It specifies CASRLGQGAGGTDTQYF.

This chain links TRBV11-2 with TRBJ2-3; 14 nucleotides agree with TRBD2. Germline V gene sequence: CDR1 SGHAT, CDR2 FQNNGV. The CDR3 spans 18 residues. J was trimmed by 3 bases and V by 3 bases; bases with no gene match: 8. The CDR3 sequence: CASSFPWTSGRRTDTQYF. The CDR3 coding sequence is TGTGCCAGCAGCTTCCCTTGGACTAGCGGGAGGCGAACAGATACGCAGTATTTT. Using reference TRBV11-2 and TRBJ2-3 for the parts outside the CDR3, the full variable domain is EAGVAQSPRYKIIEKRQSVAFWCNPISGHATLYWYQQILGQGPKLLIQFQNNGVVDDSQLPKDRFSAERLKGVDSTLKIQPAKLEDSAVYLCASSFPWTSGRRTDTQYFGPGTRLTVL.

The CDR3 reads CASTLPSSGEGSYEQYF. CDR3 nucleotide sequence: TGTGCCAGCACCCTACCCTCCTCGGGGGAAGGATCCTACGAGCAGTACTTC. The rearrangement joins TRBV2 to TRBJ2-7, with D perhaps matching TRBD2 (6 bases). Germline V gene sequence: CDR1 SNHLY, CDR2 FYNNEI. V was clipped by 7 bases and J by 1 base, with 23 bases between them. The CDR3 contains 17 residues. Full variable domain (rest looked up from reference TRBV2 and TRBJ2-7): EPEVTQTPSHQVTQMGQEVILRCVPISNHLYFYWYRQILGQKVEFLVSFYNNEISEKSEIFDDQFSVERPDGSNFTLKIRSTKLEDSAMYFCASTLPSSGEGSYEQYFGPGTRLTVT.

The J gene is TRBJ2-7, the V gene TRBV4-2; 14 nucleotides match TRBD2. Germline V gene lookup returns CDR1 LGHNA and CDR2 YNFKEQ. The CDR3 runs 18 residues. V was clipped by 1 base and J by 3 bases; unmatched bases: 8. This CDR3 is CASSQARGLAGEYYEQYF. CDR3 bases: TGTGCCAGCAGCCAAGCAAGGGGACTAGCGGGAGAATACTACGAGCAGTACTTC.

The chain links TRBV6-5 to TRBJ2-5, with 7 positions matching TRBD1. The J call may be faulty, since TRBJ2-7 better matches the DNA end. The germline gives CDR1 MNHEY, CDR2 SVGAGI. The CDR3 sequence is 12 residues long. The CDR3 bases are TGTGCCAGCAGCCCAGACAGGGACGAGCAGTACTTC. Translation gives CASSPDRDEQYF.

The DNA of the CDR3 is TGTGCCAGCAGCGCCTGGACAGGAGCTGGGGCCAACGTCCTGACTTTC. Its protein is CASSAWTGAGANVLTF. The chain uses TRBV9 and TRBJ2-6; 7 bases match TRBD1. Trimming at V came to 3 bases and at J to 2 bases, leaving 5 bases not matched to a gene. Per germline, CDR1 SGDLS and CDR2 YYNGEE. The CDR3 has 16 amino acids.

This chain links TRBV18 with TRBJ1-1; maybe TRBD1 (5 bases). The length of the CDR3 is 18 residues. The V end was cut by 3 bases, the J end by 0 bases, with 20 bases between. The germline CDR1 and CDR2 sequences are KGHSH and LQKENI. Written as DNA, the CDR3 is TGTGCCAGCTCACCGTTCGCGAGCGACAGTATGATGAACACTGAAGCTTTCTTT. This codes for CASSPFASDSMMNTEAFF.

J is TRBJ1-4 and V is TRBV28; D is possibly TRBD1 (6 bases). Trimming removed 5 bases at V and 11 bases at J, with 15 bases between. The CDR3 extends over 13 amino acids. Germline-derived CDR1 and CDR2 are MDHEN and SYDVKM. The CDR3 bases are TGTGCCAGCAGTCAGGACAGTTCGGGGAAACTGTTTTTT. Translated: CASSQDSSGKLFF.

The CDR3 coding sequence is TGCGCCAGCAGTGAACACGCCAACACAGATACGCAGTATTTT. It specifies CASSEHANTDTQYF. This rearrangement joins TRBV10-1 to TRBJ2-3; D gene unclear. CDR1 is WNHNN and CDR2 is SYGVQD in the germline V gene (reference sequence). Trimming removed 3 bases at V and 2 bases at J, with 9 bases between. The CDR3 loop spans 14 amino acids.

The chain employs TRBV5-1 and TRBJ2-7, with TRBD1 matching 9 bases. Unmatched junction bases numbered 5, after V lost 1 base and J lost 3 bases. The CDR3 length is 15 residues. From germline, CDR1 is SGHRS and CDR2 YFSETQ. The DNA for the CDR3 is TGCGCCAGCAGCTTGACAGGGGGCCTTAGCTACGAGCAGTACTTC. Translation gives CASSLTGGLSYEQYF.

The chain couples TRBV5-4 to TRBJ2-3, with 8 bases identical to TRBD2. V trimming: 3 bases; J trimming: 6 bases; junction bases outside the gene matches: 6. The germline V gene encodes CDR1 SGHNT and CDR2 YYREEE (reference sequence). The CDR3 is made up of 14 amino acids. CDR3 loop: CASSYGTSLDTQYF. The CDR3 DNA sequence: TGTGCCAGCAGCTATGGGACTAGTCTCGATACGCAGTATTTT.

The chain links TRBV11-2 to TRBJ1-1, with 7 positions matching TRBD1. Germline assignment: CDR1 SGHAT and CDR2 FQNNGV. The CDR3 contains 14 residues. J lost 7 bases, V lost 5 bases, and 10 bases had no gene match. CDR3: CASSTLTGAFEAFF. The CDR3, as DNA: TGTGCCAGCAGCACCCTAACAGGGGCCTTTGAAGCTTTCTTT.

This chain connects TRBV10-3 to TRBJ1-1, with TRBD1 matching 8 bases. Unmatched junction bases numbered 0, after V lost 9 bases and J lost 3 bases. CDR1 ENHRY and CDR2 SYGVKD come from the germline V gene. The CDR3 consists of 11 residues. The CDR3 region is CAIQGDTEAFF. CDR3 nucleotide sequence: TGTGCCATACAGGGGGACACTGAAGCTTTCTTT.

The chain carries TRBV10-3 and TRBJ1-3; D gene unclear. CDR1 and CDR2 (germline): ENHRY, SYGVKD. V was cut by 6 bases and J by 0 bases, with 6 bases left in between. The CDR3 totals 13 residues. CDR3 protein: CAIRADSGNTIYF. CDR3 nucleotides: TGTGCCATCAGGGCGGACTCTGGAAACACCATATATTTT.

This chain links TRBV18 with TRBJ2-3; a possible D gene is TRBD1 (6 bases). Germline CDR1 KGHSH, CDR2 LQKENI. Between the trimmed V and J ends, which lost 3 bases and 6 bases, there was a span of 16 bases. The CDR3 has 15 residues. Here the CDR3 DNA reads TGTGCCAGCTCACCGAGGGGGACCGAGTCGGATACGCAGTATTTT. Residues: CASSPRGTESDTQYF.

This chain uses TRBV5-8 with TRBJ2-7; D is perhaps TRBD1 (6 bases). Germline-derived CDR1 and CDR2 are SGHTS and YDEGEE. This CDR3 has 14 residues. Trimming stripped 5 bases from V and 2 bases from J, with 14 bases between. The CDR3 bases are TGTGCCAGCAGGCCGACAGGTCTGACCTACGAGCAGTACTTC. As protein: CASRPTGLTYEQYF.

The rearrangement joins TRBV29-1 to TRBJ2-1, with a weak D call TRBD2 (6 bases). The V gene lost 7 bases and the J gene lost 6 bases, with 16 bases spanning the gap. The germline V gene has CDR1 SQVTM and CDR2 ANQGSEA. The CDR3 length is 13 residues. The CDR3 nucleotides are TGCAGCGAAGTGGAGGGAAATGGCAATGAGCAGTTCTTC. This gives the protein CSEVEGNGNEQFF.

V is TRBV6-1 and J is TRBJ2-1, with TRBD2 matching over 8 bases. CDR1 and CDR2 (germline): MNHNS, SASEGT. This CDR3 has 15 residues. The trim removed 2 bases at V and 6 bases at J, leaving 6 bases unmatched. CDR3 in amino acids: CASSELQREINEQFF. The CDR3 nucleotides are TGTGCCAGCAGTGAACTGCAGCGGGAGATCAATGAGCAGTTCTTC.

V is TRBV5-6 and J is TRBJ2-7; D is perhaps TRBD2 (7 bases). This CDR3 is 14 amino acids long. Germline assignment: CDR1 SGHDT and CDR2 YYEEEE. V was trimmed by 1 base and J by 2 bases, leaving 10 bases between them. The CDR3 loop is CASSLKGGTYEQYF. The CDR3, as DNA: TGTGCCAGCAGCTTGAAGGGGGGGACCTACGAGCAGTACTTC.

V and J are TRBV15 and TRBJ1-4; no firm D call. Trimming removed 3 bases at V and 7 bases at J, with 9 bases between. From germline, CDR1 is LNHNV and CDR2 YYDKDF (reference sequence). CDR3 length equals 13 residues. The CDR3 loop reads CATSSPSGEKLFF. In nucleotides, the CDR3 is TGTGCCACCAGCAGCCCCTCGGGTGAAAAACTGTTTTTT.

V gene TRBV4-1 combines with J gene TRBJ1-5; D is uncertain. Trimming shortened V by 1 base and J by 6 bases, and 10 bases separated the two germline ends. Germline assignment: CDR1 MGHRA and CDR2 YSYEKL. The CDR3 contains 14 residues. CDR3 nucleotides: TGCGCCAGCAGCCAAGTGGGAGGGTTTCAGCCCCAGCATTTT. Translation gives CASSQVGGFQPQHF.

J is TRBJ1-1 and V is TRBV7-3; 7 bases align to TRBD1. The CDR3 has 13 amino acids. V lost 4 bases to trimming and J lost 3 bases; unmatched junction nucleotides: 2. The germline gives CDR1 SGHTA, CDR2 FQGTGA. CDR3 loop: CASSSGQDTEAFF. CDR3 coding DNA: TGTGCCAGCAGCTCAGGACAGGACACTGAAGCTTTCTTT.

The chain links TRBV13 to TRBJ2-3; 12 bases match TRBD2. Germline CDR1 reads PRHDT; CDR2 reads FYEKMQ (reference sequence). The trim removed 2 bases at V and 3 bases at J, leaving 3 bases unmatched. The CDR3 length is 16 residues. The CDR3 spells CASSLRLAGVTDTQYF. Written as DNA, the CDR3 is TGTGCCAGCAGCTTACGACTAGCGGGAGTTACAGATACGCAGTATTTT.

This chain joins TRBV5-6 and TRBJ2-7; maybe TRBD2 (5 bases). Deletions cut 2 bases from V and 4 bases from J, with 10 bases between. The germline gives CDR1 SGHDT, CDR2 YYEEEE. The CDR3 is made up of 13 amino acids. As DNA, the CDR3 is TGTGCCAGCAGCTTAGGCGGAGGATACGAGCAGTACTTC. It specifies CASSLGGGYEQYF.

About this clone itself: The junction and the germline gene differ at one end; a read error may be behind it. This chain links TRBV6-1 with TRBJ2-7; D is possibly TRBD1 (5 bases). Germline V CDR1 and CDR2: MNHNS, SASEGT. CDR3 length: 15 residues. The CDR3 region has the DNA TGTGCCAGCAGACAAGGGGCGGTCAACTCCTACGGGCAGTACTTC. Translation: CASRQGAVNSYGQYF.

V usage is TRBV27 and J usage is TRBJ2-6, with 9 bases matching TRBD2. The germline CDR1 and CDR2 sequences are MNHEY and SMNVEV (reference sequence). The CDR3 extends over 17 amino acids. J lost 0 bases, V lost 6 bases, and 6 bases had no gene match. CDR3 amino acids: CASSGGGDSSGANVLTF. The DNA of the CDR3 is TGTGCCAGCAGCGGCGGGGGGGATAGCTCTGGGGCCAACGTCCTGACTTTC.

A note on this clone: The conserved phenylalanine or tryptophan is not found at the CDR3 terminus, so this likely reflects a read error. The DNA of the CDR3 is TGTGCCAGCAGCTTAGGGGGCGTACACACTGAAGCTTTCTCT. As protein: CASSLGGVHTEAFS. The V gene is TRBV14, the J gene TRBJ1-1, with 7 nucleotides matching TRBD1. This CDR3 is built from 14 residues. Trimming at V came to 5 bases and at J to 3 bases, leaving 6 bases not matched to a gene. CDR1 SGHDN and CDR2 FVKESK come from the germline V gene.

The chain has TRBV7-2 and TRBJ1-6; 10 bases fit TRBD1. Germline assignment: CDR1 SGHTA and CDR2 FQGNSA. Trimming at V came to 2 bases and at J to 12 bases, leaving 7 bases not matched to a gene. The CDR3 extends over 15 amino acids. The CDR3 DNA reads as TGTGCCAGCAGCTTACCAGGGACAGGGGTTGTACCCCTCCACTTT. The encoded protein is CASSLPGTGVVPLHF.

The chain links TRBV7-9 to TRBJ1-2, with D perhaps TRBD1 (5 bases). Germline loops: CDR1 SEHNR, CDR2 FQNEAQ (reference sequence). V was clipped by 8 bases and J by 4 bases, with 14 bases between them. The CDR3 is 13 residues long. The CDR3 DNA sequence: TGTGCCAGCCAACCCGCTCAGGGCTATGGCTACACCTTC. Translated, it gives CASQPAQGYGYTF.